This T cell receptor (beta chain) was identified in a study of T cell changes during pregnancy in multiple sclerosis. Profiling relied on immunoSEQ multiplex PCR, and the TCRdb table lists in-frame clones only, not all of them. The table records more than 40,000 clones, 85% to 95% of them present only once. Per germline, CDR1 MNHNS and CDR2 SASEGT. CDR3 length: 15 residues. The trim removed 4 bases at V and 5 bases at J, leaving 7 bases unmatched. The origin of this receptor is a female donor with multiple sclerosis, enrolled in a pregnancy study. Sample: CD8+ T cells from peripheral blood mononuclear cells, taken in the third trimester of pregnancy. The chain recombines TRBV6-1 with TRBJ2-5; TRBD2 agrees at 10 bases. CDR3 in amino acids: CASSGTTSGAETQYF. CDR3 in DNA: TGTGCCAGCAGTGGCACCACTAGCGGGGCTGAGACCCAGTACTTC.